This T cell receptor (beta chain) was obtained from a study of blood T cell repertoires in COVID-19. Study-level background: The origin of the acute and convalescent COVID-19 samples was the United States, Italy and Spain. PBMCs, B-cell-depleted T cells, or T cells provided the cDNA or gDNA that made up the material.

Under the authors' procedure: Nucleated cell counts were estimated from reference gene primer amplification. Clones were sequenced by immunoSEQ multiplex PCR, and TCRdb holds only the in-frame ones, with some missing. The D gene and trimming were derived from the DNA, and the V and J assignments and clone size from that table. The table shows 80,000 or so clones, with 90% to 95% occurring only once. V lost 8 bases to trimming and J lost 3 bases, with 16 bases between them. This CDR3 is 14 amino acids long. In germline, CDR1 is MNHEY, CDR2 SVGAGI. Sequencing used peripheral blood. V gene TRBV6-5 combines with J gene TRBJ1-2; D call uncertain. The clonotype was recovered from a woman in her 50s in a cohort sampled during active COVID-19. This CDR3 reads CASGIRPRDYGYTF. The CDR3 nucleotides read TGTGCCAGCGGCATCAGACCCCGGGACTATGGCTACACCTTC.